These 3 T cell receptor beta chains share one sample of origin, sequenced in a study of cytomegalovirus exposure and HLA in healthy donors. Primers: 60 Vbeta forward and 13 Jbeta reverse. Sequencing used immunoSEQ multiplex PCR; TCRdb keeps in-frame clones, though not all of them. The sample shows about 42,000 clones, and 1% to 1.5% sits with its ten largest clones. Sequencing was performed on PBMCs. The source of these receptors is a man aged 30 to 45 in good health and CMV-seronegative.

The J gene is TRBJ2-3, the V gene TRBV5-1; 9 nucleotides line up with TRBD2. Per the germline V gene, CDR1 is SGHRS and CDR2 is YFSETQ. The CDR3 runs 14 residues. V shed 0 bases, J shed 6 bases, and the junction held 2 bases outside the gene matches. The CDR3 sequence is CASSLVAGVDTQYF. The CDR3, as DNA: TGCGCCAGCAGCTTGGTAGCGGGAGTGGATACGCAGTATTTT. The complete variable domain, with remaining parts taken from reference TRBV5-1 and TRBJ2-3, reads KAGVTQTPRYLIKTRGQQVTLSCSPISGHRSVSWYQQTPGQGLQFLFEYFSETQRNKGNFPGRFSGRQFSNSRSEMNVSTLELGDSALYLCASSLVAGVDTQYFGPGTRLTVL.

The chain recombines TRBV4-1 with TRBJ1-1, with D possibly matching TRBD1 (6 bases). Germline V CDR1 and CDR2: MGHRA, YSYEKL. V lost 1 base to trimming and J lost 5 bases, with 17 bases between them. The CDR3 extends over 16 amino acids. DNA of the CDR3: TGCGCCAGCAGCCAAGGGGGGCGCCTCGGACGAACTGAAGCTTTCTTT. It yields the protein CASSQGGRLGRTEAFF.

The chain recombines TRBV6-1 with TRBJ1-3; D is undetermined. CDR1 is MNHNS, CDR2 SASEGT, per germline. The CDR3 runs 13 residues. With 6 bases removed from V and 4 bases from J, the gap between germline ends came to 10 bases. CDR3 in DNA: TGTGCCAGCAGAGTTAGACAAGGAAACACCATATATTTT. Protein: CASRVRQGNTIYF.